The sequence of this T cell receptor (beta chain) was determined in a study of blood T cell repertoires in COVID-19. Study context: PBMCs, B-cell-depleted T cells, or T cells provided the cDNA or gDNA that made up the material.

As originally analysed: Estimation of nucleated cell counts was performed using reference gene primer amplification. The repertoire was sequenced with immunoSEQ multiplex PCR; TCRdb's copy has only in-frame clones and lacks some. The D gene and trimming were derived from the DNA, and the V and J assignments and clone size from that table. The sample contains roughly 150,000 clones, roughly 80% of which appear only once. Trimming took 6 bases from V and 0 from J; bases not matched to a gene: 6. This CDR3 contains 16 residues. Germline V gives CDR1 SNHLY, CDR2 FYNNEI. Study members were between about 18 and 100 years old and lived in 24 US regions.

What was sequenced was PBMCs or T cells enriched from blood (not recorded which). The clonotype originates from a woman aged 60 to 75 who had recovered from COVID-19. The chain recombines TRBV2 with TRBJ1-4, with 8 bases lining up with TRBD1. The CDR3 sequence is CASRVGQGSTNEKLFF. The DNA of the CDR3 is TGTGCCAGCAGGGTAGGACAGGGATCAACTAATGAAAAACTGTTTTTT.